Listed below are T cell receptor beta chains from one sample, sequenced in a study of blood T cell repertoires in COVID-19. The data were produced by immunoSEQ multiplex PCR, yet TCRdb's version contains in-frame clones alone and is incomplete. Of 300,000 to 400,000 clones in the sample, 88% were seen once. Sequencing used peripheral blood. These receptors originate from a woman in her sixties or seventies with COVID-19, enrolled during active disease. Each CDR3 is given with its conserved first and last residue. Fields, in order: D gene, J gene, clone size, V gene, CDR3 protein, CDR3 DNA. A D gene is named only where the DNA matches it firmly. Size is omitted from some rows. Given values are once, few, many or a class for expanded clones.

d_call: TRBD1; j_call: TRBJ1-6; clone_size: -; v_call: TRBV6-1; cdr3_aa: CASSGTGGTYNSPLHF; cdr3_nt: TGTGCCAGCAGTGGGACAGGGGGAACCTATAATTCACCCCTCCACTTT
d_call: -; j_call: TRBJ2-7; clone_size: -; v_call: TRBV21-1; cdr3_aa: CASSKWGRILYEQYF; cdr3_nt: TGTGCCAGCAGCAAATGGGGGCGGATCCTATACGAGCAGTACTTC
d_call: TRBD1; j_call: TRBJ2-7; clone_size: -; v_call: TRBV2; cdr3_aa: CASERQGPYEQYF; cdr3_nt: TGTGCCAGCGAAAGACAGGGGCCCTACGAGCAGTACTTC
d_call: -; j_call: TRBJ1-6; clone_size: -; v_call: TRBV5-1; cdr3_aa: CASSFGQSYNSPLHF; cdr3_nt: TGCGCCAGCAGTTTTGGACAGTCTTATAATTCACCCCTCCACTTT
d_call: TRBD1; j_call: TRBJ2-3; clone_size: -; v_call: TRBV3-1/TRBV3-2; cdr3_aa: CASSPYDRVKDTQYF; cdr3_nt: TGTGCCAGCAGCCCCTACGACAGGGTCAAAGATACGCAGTATTTT
d_call: TRBD1; j_call: TRBJ1-2; clone_size: -; v_call: TRBV29-1; cdr3_aa: CSVEKGQINF; cdr3_nt: TGCAGCGTTGAGAAGGGACAGATTAACTTC
d_call: TRBD1; j_call: TRBJ1-2; clone_size: few; v_call: TRBV29-1; cdr3_aa: CSVGGQGGNYGYTF; cdr3_nt: TGCAGCGTGGGGGGACAGGGAGGGAATTATGGCTACACCTTC
d_call: -; j_call: TRBJ2-7; clone_size: once; v_call: TRBV3-1/TRBV3-2; cdr3_aa: CASSQYSYEQYF; cdr3_nt: TGTGCCAGCAGCCAATACTCTTACGAGCAGTACTTC
d_call: -; j_call: TRBJ2-5; clone_size: -; v_call: TRBV6-5; cdr3_aa: CASSRDLEETQYF; cdr3_nt: TGTGCCAGCAGTCGGGACTTAGAAGAGACCCAGTACTTC
d_call: TRBD2; j_call: TRBJ2-5; clone_size: few; v_call: TRBV6-6; cdr3_aa: CASRLREGETQYF; cdr3_nt: TGTGCCAGCAGGCTCAGGGAGGGAGAGACCCAGTACTTC